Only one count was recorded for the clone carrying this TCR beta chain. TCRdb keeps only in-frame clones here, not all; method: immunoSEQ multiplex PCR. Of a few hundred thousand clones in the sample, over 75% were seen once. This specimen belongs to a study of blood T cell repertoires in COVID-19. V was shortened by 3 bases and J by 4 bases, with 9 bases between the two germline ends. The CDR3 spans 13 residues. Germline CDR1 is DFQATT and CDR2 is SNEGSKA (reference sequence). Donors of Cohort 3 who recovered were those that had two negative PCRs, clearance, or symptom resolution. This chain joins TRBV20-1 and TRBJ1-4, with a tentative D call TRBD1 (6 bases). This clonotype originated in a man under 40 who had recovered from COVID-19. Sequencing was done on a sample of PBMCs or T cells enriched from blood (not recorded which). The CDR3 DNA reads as TGCAGTGCTAGTGGGGGCGGTAATGAAAAACTGTTTTTT. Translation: CSASGGGNEKLFF.